This TCR beta chain was observed in a study of blood T cell repertoires in COVID-19 (dated by TCRdb to about 2020). For the wider study: Samples from collaborators originated in the United States, Italy and Spain and spanned both the acute and convalescent phases of COVID-19. The prospective study material was composed of cDNA or gDNA derived from T cells, B-cell-depleted T cells, or PBMCs. Deeply sampled blood TCRbeta repertoires from subjects exposed to, actively infected with, or recovered from COVID-19 were included in the dataset. A freely available public database, intended as a resource for researchers studying the immune response to SARS-CoV-2, is where the repertoires were released. Samples were obtained from the ongoing ImmuneRACE study (first 160 participants) and from about 1,300 subjects provided by 6 global collaborators. Sample metadata almost always included a de-identified subject ID, COVID-19 status, age in years and sex. Where HLA class I and class II types were available, the types were taken from metadata supplied by the sample provider, not from assay-based typing.

The CDR3 holds 15 amino acids from the cysteine to the phenylalanine. CDR3 DNA only is kept here, 45 bases in frame from base 1. The germline V gene (reference sequence) provides CDR1 SEHNR and CDR2 FQNEAQ. Relative to germline, V is 5 bases shorter and J is 10 bases shorter, with 20 bases between their ends. General findings and caveats noted by the study authors: How much clinical and demographic metadata was included differed by source and by participant, and the metadata was provided uncurated.

TCRbeta CDR3 regions were amplified from genomic DNA by means of the immunoSEQ Assay, a bias-controlled multiplex PCR. The study's own analysis went as follows. Within the assay, amplification of reference gene primers was used to estimate how many nucleated cells each sample contained. To quantify the absolute abundance of each unique TCRbeta CDR3 rearrangement, sequence reads were collapsed and filtered. For each sample, productive Simpson clonality was calculated by taking the square root of Simpson's diversity index across productive rearrangements. TCRdb holds this immuneACCESS table with in-frame rearrangements only. Some clones are missing; in checked studies, unresolved V genes explain under half, and the rest has no known cause. Clone size and V and J calls were adopted from that table, with D and trimming inferred from the DNA. The table for this sample lists 110,000 to 150,000 clones; roughly 82% of them were counted only once. Approximately 10% of the sample rests with the top ten.

Whole blood was collected in K2EDTA tubes by collaborating institutions according to the institutions' own protocols. For TCRbeta analysis, collaborators shipped samples in one of three forms: frozen whole blood, isolated PBMCs, or DNA extracted from either of those sample types. About this clone itself: Its antigen is currently not known. Base qualities were left out, and no much larger clone turns up one base away.

The rearrangement combines TRBV7-9 with TRBJ2-2, with a weak D call of TRBD1 (5 bases match). The clonotype was recovered from a man aged 55 to 70 with active or convalescent COVID-19. The specimen was peripheral blood. CDR3 reads: CASSDIQGRLTELFF. The nucleotides are TGTGCCAGCAGCGACATCCAGGGCCGGTTAACGGAGCTGTTTTTT.